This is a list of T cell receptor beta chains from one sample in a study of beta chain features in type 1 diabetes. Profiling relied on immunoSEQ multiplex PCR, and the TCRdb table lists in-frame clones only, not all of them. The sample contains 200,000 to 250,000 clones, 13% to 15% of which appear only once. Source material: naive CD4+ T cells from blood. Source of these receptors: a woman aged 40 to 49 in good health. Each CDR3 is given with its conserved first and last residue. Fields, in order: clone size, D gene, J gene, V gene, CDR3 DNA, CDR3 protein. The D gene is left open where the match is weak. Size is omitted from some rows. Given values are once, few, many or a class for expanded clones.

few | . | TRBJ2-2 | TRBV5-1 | TGCGCCAGCAGCCCAACAGCGGGCGTGAGTACCGGGGAGCTGTTTTTT | CASSPTAGVSTGELFF
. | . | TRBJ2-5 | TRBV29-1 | TGCACGGGGGGCGGGGTACGGGAGACCCAGTACTTC | CTGGGVRETQYF
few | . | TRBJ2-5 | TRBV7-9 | TGTGCCAGCAGCAATTCCGTGTACCAAGAGACCCAGTACTTC | CASSNSVYQETQYF
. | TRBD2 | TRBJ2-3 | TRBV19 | TGTGCCAGTAGAAACGGGGGGGCCGCTGGCACAGATACGCAGTATTTT | CASRNGGAAGTDTQYF
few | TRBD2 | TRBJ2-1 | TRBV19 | TGTGCCAGTAGTCCTCTCCCCCGGCCCGGGGGGAATGAGCAGTTCTTC | CASSPLPRPGGNEQFF
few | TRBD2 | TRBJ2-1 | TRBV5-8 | TGTGCCAGCAGCTTGGAAGGGACTAACTCCTACAATGAGCAGTTCTTC | CASSLEGTNSYNEQFF
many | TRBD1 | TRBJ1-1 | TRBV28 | TGTGCCAGCCCGGGACAGGGGAATACTGAAGCTTTCTTT | CASPGQGNTEAFF
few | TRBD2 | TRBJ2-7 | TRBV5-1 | TGCGCCAGCAGCTTAGCGGGGGGAACCTACGAGCAGTACTTC | CASSLAGGTYEQYF
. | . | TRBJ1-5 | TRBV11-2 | TGTGCCAGCAGCTTAGCACAGCGGTTCCAGCCCCAGCATTTT | CASSLAQRFQPQHF
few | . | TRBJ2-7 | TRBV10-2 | TGCGCCAGCAGTGTCTCGCAGGGGAGATACGAGCAGTACTTC | CASSVSQGRYEQYF
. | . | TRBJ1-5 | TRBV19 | TGTGCCAGTAGTATGAGAGGGGGTCGTAGCAATCAGCCCCAGCATTTT | CASSMRGGRSNQPQHF
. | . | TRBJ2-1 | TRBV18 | TGTGCCAGCTCACCACTATCTAGTCCAAACAATGAGCAGTTCTTC | CASSPLSSPNNEQFF
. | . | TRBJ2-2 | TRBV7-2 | TGTGCCAGCAGCCCTTGGAACACCGGGGAGCTGTTTTTT | CASSPWNTGELFF
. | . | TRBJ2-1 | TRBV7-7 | TGTGCTAGCAGCCCCCCGGGGGACAATGAGCAGTTCTTC | CASSPPGDNEQFF
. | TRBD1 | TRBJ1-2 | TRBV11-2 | TGTGCCAGCAGTCCTGACAGGGGTTATGGCTACACCTTC | CASSPDRGYGYTF
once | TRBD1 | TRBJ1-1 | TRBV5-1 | TGCGCCAGCAGCTTAGTGTCAGGGGGAAATATAATACCCGAAGCTTTCTTT | CASSLVSGGNIIPEAFF
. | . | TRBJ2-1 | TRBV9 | TGTGCCAGCAGCTTGGGCCCCTACAGAGACAATGAGCAGTTCTTC | CASSLGPYRDNEQFF
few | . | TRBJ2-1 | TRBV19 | TGTGCCAGTAGTATTCGCCCTAACAATGAGCAGTTCTTC | CASSIRPNNEQFF
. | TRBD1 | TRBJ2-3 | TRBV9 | TGTGCCAGCAGCGTAGGTGGGACAGGTACGCAGTATTTT | CASSVGGTGTQYF
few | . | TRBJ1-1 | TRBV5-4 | TGTGCCAGCAGCTCGCAAACAGGTAACACTGAAGCTTTCTTT | CASSSQTGNTEAFF
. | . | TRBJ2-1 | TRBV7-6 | TGTGCCAGCAGCTTAGGGCCCTACAATGAGCAGTTCTTC | CASSLGPYNEQFF
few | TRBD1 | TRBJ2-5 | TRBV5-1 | TGCGCCAGCAGCCCGGGGGACAGGGACCAAGAGACCCAGTACTTC | CASSPGDRDQETQYF
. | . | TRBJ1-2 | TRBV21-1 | TGTGCCAGCAGCAAAGATACAGACTATGGCTACACCTTC | CASSKDTDYGYTF
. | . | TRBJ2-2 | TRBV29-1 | TGCAGCGTCCCAGAGGGTAGTCTAAACACCGGGGAGCTGTTTTTT | CSVPEGSLNTGELFF
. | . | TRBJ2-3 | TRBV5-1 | TGCGCCAGCAGCCCGGAGATGGATACGCAGTATTTT | CASSPEMDTQYF
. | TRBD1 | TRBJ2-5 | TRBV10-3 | TGTGCCATCAGTGAGTCGGAGAGGGGGCGAGGTCAAGAGACCCAGTACTTC | CAISESERGRGQETQYF
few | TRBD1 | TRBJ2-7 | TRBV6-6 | TGTGCCAGCGAACTACTCCGGGACAGTTCCTACGAGCAGTACTTC | CASELLRDSSYEQYF
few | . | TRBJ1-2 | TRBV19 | TGTGCCAGCCTATTGTCTGGCTACACCTTC | CASLLSGYTF
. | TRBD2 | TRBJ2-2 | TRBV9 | TGTGCCAGCAGCACACGGGGGGGCGTGGCCGGGGAGCTGTTTTTT | CASSTRGGVAGELFF